This TCR beta chain was identified in a study of blood T cell repertoires in COVID-19. The CDR3 has 13 residues. CDR1 and CDR2 from the germline V gene are MGHRA and YSYEKL. Trimming shortened V by 1 base and J by 13 bases, and 14 bases separated the two germline ends. Under the authors' procedure: Estimation of nucleated cell counts was performed using reference gene primer amplification. Sequencing was performed with immunoSEQ multiplex PCR; in TCRdb, only in-frame clones are kept and a portion is missing. The D gene and trimming were derived from the DNA, and the V and J assignments and clone size from that table. Among roughly 250,000 clones, approximately 90% were seen once, and the ten largest hold approximately 2.2%.

Sequencing was carried out using peripheral blood. The clonotype comes from a woman aged 40 to 50 who had recovered from COVID-19. This sequence joins TRBV4-1 and TRBJ1-5; D uncertain. CDR3 DNA: TGCGCCAGCAGCCAAGGATCAGGTCCTCCTCAGCATTTT. It yields the protein CASSQGSGPPQHF.